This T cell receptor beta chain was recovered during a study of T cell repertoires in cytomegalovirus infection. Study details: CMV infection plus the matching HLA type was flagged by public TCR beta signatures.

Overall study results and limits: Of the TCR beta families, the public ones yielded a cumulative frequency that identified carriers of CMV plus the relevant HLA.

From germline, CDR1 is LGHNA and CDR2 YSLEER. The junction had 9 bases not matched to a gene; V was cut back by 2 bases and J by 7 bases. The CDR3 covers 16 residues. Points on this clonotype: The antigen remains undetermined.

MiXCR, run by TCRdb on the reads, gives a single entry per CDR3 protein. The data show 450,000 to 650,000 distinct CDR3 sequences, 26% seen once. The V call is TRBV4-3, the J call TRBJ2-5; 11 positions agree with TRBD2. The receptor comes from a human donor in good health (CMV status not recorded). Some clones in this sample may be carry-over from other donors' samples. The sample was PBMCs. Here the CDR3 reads CASSQKTSGMFGTQYF. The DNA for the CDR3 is TGCGCCAGCAGCCAAAAGACTAGCGGGATGTTCGGGACCCAGTACTTC.